This TCR beta chain was recorded in a study (dated by TCRdb to the mid-2010s). The protocol used for the library was RT-PCR. Sequenced using an Illumina MiSeq. TCRdb redid the processing of the public reads, applying fastp at Q25 and MiXCR, and retained in-frame beta chains. Identical CDR3 proteins give one entry, which carries the most common genes and DNA. Present in this sample are almost 700,000 distinct CDR3 sequences, around 14% of which were seen just once. The ten top clones hold just over 3.5% of the sample. Worth noting for this clonotype: It lacks a known antigen. Base qualities are missing; no much larger clone stands one base away.

Including the terminal cysteine and phenylalanine, the CDR3 comprises 14 residues. Just CDR3 DNA is preserved here, 42 bases in frame from base 1. V is shortened by 4 bases, J by 2 bases, and the region joining them spans 10 bases. Looking up the germline V gene yields CDR1 SGHTA and CDR2 FQGTGA. Sequencing was performed on memory CD4+ T cells from blood. The origin of this receptor is a female donor in good health, serving as a healthy control. Recombination connected TRBV7-3 to TRBJ2-3, with the D gene tentatively TRBD1 or TRBD2, based on 5 matching bases in each. The sequenced DNA is TGTGCCAGCAGCTCGGGGCCATTCACAGATACGCAGTATTTT. Translated, this gives CASSSGPFTDTQYF.